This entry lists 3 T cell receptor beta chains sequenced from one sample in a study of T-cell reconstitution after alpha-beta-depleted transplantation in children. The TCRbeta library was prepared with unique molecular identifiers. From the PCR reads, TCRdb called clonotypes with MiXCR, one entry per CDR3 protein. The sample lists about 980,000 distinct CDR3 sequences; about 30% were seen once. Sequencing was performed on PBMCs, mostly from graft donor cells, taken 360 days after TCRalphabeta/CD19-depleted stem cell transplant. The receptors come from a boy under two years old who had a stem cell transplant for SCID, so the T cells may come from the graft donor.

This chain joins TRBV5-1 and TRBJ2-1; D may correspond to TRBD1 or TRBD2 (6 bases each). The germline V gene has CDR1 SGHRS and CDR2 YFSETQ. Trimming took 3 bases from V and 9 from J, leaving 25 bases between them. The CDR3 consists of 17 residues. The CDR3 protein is CASSWRVQGEGSGEQFF. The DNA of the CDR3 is TGCGCCAGCAGCTGGAGGGTACAGGGCGAGGGGTCGGGTGAGCAGTTCTTC. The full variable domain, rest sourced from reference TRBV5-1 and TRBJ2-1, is KAGVTQTPRYLIKTRGQQVTLSCSPISGHRSVSWYQQTPGQGLQFLFEYFSETQRNKGNFPGRFSGRQFSNSRSEMNVSTLELGDSALYLCASSWRVQGEGSGEQFFGPGTRLTVL.

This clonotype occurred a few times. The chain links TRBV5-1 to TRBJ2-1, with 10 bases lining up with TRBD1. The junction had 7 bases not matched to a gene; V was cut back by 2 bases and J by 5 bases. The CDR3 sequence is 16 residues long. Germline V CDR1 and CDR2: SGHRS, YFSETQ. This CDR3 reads CASSLVRDRGHNEQFF. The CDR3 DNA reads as TGCGCCAGCAGCTTAGTCCGGGACAGGGGCCACAATGAGCAGTTCTTC.

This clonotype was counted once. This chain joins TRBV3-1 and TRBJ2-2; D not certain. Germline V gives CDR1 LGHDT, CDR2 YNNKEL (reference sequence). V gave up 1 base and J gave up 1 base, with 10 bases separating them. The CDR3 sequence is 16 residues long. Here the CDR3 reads CASSQGQLQNTGELFF. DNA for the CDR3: TGTGCCAGCAGCCAAGGTCAGTTACAGAACACCGGGGAGCTGTTTTTT. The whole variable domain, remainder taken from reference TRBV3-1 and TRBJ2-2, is DTAVSQTPKYLVTQMGNDKSIKCEQNLGHDTMYWYKQDSKKFLKIMFSYNNKELIINETVPNRFSPKSPDKAHLNLHINSLELGDSAVYFCASSQGQLQNTGELFFGEGSRLTVL.